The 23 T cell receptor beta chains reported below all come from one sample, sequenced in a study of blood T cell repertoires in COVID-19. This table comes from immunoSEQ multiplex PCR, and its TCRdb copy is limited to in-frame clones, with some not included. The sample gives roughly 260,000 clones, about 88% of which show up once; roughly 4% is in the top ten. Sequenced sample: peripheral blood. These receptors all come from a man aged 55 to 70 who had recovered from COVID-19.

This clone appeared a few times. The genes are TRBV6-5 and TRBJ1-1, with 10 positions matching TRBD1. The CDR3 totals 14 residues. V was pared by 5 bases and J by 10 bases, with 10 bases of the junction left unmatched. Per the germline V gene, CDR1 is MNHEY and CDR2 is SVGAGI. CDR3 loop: CASSQTGTGERAFF. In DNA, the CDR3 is TGTGCCAGCAGTCAAACCGGGACAGGGGAACGAGCTTTCTTT.

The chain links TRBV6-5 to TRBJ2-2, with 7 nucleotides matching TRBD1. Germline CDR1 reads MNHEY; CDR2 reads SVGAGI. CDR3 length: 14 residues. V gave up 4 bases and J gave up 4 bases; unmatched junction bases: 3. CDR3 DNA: TGTGCCAGCAGTTTCAACAGGGGCACCGGGGAGCTGTTTTTT. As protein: CASSFNRGTGELFF.

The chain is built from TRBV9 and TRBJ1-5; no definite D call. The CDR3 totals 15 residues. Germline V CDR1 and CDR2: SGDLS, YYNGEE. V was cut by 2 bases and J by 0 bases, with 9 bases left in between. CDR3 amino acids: CASSVGGFSNQPQHF. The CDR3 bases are TGTGCCAGCAGCGTGGGAGGGTTTAGCAATCAGCCCCAGCATTTT.

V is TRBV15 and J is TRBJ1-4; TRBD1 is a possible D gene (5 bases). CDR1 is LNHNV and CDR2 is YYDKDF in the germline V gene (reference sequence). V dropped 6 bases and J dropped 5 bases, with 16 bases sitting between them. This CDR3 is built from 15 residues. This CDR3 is CATRRDWGLNEKLFF. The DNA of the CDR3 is TGTGCCACCAGGAGGGACTGGGGGTTGAATGAAAAACTGTTTTTT. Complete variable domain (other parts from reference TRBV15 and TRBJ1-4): DAMVIQNPRYQVTQFGKPVTLSCSQTLNHNVMYWYQQKSSQAPKLLFHYYDKDFNNEADTPDNFQSRRPNTSFCFLDIRSPGLGDTAMYLCATRRDWGLNEKLFFGSGTQLSVL.

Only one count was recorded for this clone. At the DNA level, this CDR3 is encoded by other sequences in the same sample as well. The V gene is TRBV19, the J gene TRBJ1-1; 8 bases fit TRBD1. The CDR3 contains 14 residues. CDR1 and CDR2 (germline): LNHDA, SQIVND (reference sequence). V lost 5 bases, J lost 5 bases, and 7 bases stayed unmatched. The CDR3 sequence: CASSSQGARTEAFF. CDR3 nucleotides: TGTGCCAGTAGTTCTCAGGGGGCGCGGACTGAAGCTTTCTTT.

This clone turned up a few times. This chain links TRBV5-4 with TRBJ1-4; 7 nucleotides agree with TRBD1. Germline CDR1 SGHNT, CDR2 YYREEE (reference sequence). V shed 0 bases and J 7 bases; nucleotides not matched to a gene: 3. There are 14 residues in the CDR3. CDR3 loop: CASSLEGAGEKLFF. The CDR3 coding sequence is TGTGCCAGCAGCTTGGAGGGGGCAGGTGAAAAACTGTTTTTT.

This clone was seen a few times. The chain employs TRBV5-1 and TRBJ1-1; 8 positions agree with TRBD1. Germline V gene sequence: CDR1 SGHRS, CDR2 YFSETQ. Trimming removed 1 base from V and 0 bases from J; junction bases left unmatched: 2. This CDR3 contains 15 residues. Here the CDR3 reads CASSLTGGMNTEAFF. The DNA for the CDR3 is TGCGCCAGCAGCTTGACAGGGGGAATGAACACTGAAGCTTTCTTT.

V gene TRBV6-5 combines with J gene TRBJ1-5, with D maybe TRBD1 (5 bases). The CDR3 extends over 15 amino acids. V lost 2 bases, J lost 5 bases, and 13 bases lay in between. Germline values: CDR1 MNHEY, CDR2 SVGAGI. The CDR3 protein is CASSYRRGSDQPQHF. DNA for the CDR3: TGTGCCAGCAGTTACCGCCGGGGGTCCGATCAGCCCCAGCATTTT.

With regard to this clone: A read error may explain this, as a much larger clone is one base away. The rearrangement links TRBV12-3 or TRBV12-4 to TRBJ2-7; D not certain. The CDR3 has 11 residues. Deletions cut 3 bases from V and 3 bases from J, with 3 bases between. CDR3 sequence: CASSFIYEQYF. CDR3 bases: TGTGCCAGCAGTTTCATCTACGAGCAGTACTTC.

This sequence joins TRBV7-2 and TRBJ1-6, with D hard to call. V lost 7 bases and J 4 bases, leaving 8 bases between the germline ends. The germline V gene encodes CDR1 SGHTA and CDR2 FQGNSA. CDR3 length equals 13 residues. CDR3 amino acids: CASTLSYNSPLHF. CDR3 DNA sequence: TGTGCCAGCACGCTTAGTTATAATTCACCCCTCCACTTT.

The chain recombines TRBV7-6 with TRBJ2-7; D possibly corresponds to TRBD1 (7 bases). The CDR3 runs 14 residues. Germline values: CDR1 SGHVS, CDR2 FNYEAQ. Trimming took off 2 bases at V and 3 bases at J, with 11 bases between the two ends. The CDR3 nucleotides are TGTGCCAGCAGCTTACGGCGGGACAGCTACGAGCAGTACTTC. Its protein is CASSLRRDSYEQYF. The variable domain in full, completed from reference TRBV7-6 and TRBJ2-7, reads GAGVSQSPRYKVTKRGQDVALRCDPISGHVSLYWYRQALGQGPEFLTYFNYEAQQDKSGLPNDRFSAERPEGSISTLTIQRTEQRDSAMYRCASSLRRDSYEQYFGPGTRLTVT.

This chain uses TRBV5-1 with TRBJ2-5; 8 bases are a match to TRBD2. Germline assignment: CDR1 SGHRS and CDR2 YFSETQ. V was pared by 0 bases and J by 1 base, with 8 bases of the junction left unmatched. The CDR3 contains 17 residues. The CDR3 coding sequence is TGCGCCAGCAGCTTGGACGGGGCTAGCGGGCTCCAAGAGACCCAGTACTTC. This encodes CASSLDGASGLQETQYF.

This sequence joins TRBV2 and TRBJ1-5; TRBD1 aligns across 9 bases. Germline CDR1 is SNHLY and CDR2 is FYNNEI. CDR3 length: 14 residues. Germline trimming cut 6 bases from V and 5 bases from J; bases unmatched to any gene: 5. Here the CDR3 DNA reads TGTGCCAGCAGGCCGGGACAGGGTCATCAGCCCCAGCATTTT. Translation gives CASRPGQGHQPQHF. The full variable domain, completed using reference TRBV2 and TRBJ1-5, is EPEVTQTPSHQVTQMGQEVILRCVPISNHLYFYWYRQILGQKVEFLVSFYNNEISEKSEIFDDQFSVERPDGSNFTLKIRSTKLEDSAMYFCASRPGQGHQPQHFGDGTRLSIL.

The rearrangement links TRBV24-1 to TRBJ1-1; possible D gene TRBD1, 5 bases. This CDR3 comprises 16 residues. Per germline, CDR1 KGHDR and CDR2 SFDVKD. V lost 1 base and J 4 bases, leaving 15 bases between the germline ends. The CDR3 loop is CATSDFDSPWGTEAFF. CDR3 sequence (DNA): TGTGCCACCAGTGATTTCGACAGCCCCTGGGGCACTGAAGCTTTCTTT.

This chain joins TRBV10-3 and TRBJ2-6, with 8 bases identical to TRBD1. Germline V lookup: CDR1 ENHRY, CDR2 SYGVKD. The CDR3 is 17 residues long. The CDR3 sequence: CPARQGASGSGANVLTF. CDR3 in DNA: TGTCCTGCGAGGCAGGGGGCATCTGGCTCTGGGGCCAACGTCCTGACTTTC.

The CDR3 sequence is CASSAPGVSLGANVLTF. The CDR3 DNA is TGTGCCAGCAGCGCCCCGGGAGTCTCCCTTGGGGCCAACGTCCTGACTTTC. The J gene is TRBJ2-6, the V gene TRBV5-4, with D perhaps matching TRBD2 (6 bases). The germline V gene encodes CDR1 SGHNT and CDR2 YYREEE (reference sequence). V lost 4 bases and J lost 3, with 17 bases in between. This CDR3 is built from 17 residues.

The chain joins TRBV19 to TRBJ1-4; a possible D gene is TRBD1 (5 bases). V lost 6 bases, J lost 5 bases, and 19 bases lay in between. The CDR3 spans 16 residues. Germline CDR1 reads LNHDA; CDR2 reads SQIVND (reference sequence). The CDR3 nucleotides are TGTGCCAGTAGCCTCGCCCGCGGACGGACAAATGAAAAACTGTTTTTT. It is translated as CASSLARGRTNEKLFF. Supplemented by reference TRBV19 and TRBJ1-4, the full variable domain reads DGGITQSPKYLFRKEGQNVTLSCEQNLNHDAMYWYRQDPGQGLRLIYYSQIVNDFQKGDIAEGYSVSREKKESFPLTVTSAQKNPTAFYLCASSLARGRTNEKLFFGSGTQLSVL.

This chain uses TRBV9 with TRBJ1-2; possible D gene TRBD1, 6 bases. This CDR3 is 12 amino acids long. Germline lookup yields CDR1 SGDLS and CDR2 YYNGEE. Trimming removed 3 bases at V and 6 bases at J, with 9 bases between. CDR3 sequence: CASSENRDGYTF. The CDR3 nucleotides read TGTGCCAGCAGCGAAAACAGGGATGGCTACACCTTC.

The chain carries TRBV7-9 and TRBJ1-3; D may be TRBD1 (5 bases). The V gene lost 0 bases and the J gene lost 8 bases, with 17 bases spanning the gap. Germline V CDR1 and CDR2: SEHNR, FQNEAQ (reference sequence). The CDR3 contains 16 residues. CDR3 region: CASSLAVTSGPDTIYF. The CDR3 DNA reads TGTGCCAGCAGCTTAGCGGTTACTTCAGGGCCAGACACCATATATTTT.

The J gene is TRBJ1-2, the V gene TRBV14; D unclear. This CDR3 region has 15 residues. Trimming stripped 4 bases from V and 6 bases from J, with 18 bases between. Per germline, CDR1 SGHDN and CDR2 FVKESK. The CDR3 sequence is CASSPHSPGWDGYTF. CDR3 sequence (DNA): TGTGCCAGCAGCCCGCATTCCCCGGGATGGGATGGCTACACCTTC. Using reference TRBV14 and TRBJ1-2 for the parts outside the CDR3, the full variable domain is EAGVTQFPSHSVIEKGQTVTLRCDPISGHDNLYWYRRVMGKEIKFLLHFVKESKQDESGMPNNRFLAERTGGTYSTLKVQPAELEDSGVYFCASSPHSPGWDGYTFGSGTRLTVV.

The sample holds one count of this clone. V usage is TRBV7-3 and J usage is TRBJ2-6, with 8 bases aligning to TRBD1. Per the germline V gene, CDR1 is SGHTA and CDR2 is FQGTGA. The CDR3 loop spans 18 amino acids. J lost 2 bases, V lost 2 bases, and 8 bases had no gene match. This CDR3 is CASSLGQGPYTGANVLTF. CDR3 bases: TGTGCCAGCAGCTTAGGACAGGGTCCCTATACTGGGGCCAACGTCCTGACTTTC.

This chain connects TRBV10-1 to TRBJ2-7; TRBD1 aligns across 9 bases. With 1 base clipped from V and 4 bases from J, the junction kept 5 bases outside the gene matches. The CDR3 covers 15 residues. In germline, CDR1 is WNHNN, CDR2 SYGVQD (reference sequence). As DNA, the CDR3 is TGCGCCAGCAGTGAGTGTACAGGGGGCGCTTACGAGCAGTACTTC. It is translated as CASSECTGGAYEQYF.

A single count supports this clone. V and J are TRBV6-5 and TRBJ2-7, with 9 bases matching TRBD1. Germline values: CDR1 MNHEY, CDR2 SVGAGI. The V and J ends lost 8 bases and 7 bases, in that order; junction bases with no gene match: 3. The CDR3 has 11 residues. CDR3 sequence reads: CASWDRAEQYF. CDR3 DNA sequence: TGTGCCAGCTGGGACAGGGCTGAGCAGTACTTC.